The text below deals with one T cell receptor (beta chain). Its antigen remains unidentified. CDR3 size: 12 residues. Germline-derived CDR1 and CDR2 are MGHDK and SYGVNS. Trimming pared 0 bases from V and 5 bases from J, leaving 2 bases between. This sample stems from a study of cytomegalovirus exposure and HLA in healthy donors. Study findings and constraints: The likely explanation for a cluster of highly shared sequence variants was sequencing artifact.

It was with 60 Vbeta and 13 Jbeta primers that the PCR ran. The assay was immunoSEQ multiplex PCR, and TCRdb's table has in-frame clones only and misses some. The sample contains about 160,000 clones, roughly 79% of which appear only once. The rearrangement joins TRBV25-1 to TRBJ2-1, with D uncertain. This clonotype was sampled from a woman aged 45-65 years in good health and CMV-seropositive. Sample: PBMCs. CDR3 protein: CASSEYNNEQFF. The CDR3 DNA follows: TGTGCCAGCAGTGAATATAACAATGAGCAGTTCTTC.